A selection of T cell receptor beta chains follows, all from one sample in a study of T cells in Graves' hyperthyroidism and ophthalmopathy. MiXCR, applied by TCRdb to the multiplex PCR reads, yields one record per CDR3 protein. The sample has around 350,000 distinct CDR3 sequences; 14% are singletons. The sample consisted of blood. These receptors came from a woman aged 25-40 years with Graves' ophthalmopathy. CDR3s include the opening cysteine and the closing phenylalanine or tryptophan. Each record gives: D gene, V gene, clone size, J gene, CDR3 protein, CDR3 DNA. A D gene is named only where the DNA matches it firmly. A row's size may be missing; if present it is once, few, many or a size class.

D: TRBD1
V: TRBV11-2
size: many
J: TRBJ2-7
CDR3: CASSPGQGDEQYF
DNA: TGTGCCAGCAGTCCGGGACAGGGTGACGAGCAGTACTTC

D: -
V: TRBV5-5
size: many
J: TRBJ2-7
CDR3: CASSLASRDEQYF
DNA: TGTGCCAGCAGCTTGGCCTCTCGGGACGAGCAGTACTTC

D: -
V: TRBV28
size: many
J: TRBJ1-1
CDR3: CASGPPSRGSGTEAFF
DNA: TGTGCCAGCGGACCGCCCTCCAGGGGTTCGGGCACTGAAGCTTTCTTT

D: TRBD1
V: TRBV7-8
size: many
J: TRBJ1-1
CDR3: CASSPWTGMNTEAFF
DNA: TGTGCCAGCAGCCCTTGGACAGGTATGAACACTGAAGCTTTCTTT

D: -
V: TRBV19
size: -
J: TRBJ2-3
CDR3: CASSYFGRGTHTDTQYF
DNA: TGTGCCAGTAGTTATTTCGGGCGCGGGACGCACACAGATACGCAGTATTTT

D: -
V: TRBV30
size: many
J: TRBJ2-4
CDR3: CAWRGPLTPRSAKNIQYF
DNA: TGTGCCTGGAGGGGGCCCCTCACCCCTCGGTCAGCCAAAAACATTCAGTACTTC

D: TRBD2
V: TRBV11-2
size: many
J: TRBJ2-5
CDR3: CASSERRGTGWTQYF
DNA: TGTGCCAGCAGCGAACGGCGGGGGACGGGTTGGACCCAGTACTTC

D: -
V: TRBV20-1
size: many
J: TRBJ2-5
CDR3: CSARQGGAGYGETQYF
DNA: TGCAGTGCCCGCCAGGGGGGGGCCGGGTATGGAGAGACCCAGTACTTC

D: -
V: TRBV5-1
size: many
J: TRBJ2-3
CDR3: CASSSSPGASTDTQYF
DNA: TGCGCCAGCAGCTCCTCTCCCGGGGCCAGCACAGATACGCAGTATTTT

D: TRBD1
V: TRBV20-1
size: -
J: TRBJ1-6
CDR3: CSAVDRAYNSPLHF
DNA: TGCAGTGCTGTGGACAGGGCCTATAATTCACCCCTCCACTTT

D: TRBD1
V: TRBV11-3
size: -
J: TRBJ2-2
CDR3: CASSSSFGTGSTGELFF
DNA: TGTGCCAGCAGCTCCAGTTTTGGGACAGGGAGCACCGGGGAGCTGTTTTTT

D: -
V: TRBV6-5
size: many
J: TRBJ2-7
CDR3: CASSYPASSYEQYF
DNA: TGTGCCAGCAGTTACCCAGCGAGCTCCTACGAGCAGTACTTC

D: -
V: TRBV6-1
size: -
J: TRBJ1-6
CDR3: CASSFIGGKGYNSPLHF
DNA: TGTGCCAGCAGTTTTATCGGGGGGAAAGGCTATAATTCACCCCTCCACTTT

D: TRBD2
V: TRBV20-1
size: many
J: TRBJ2-1
CDR3: CSARGTSGGASPGNEQFF
DNA: TGCAGTGCTAGAGGAACTAGCGGGGGGGCCTCTCCGGGGAATGAGCAGTTCTTC

D: -
V: TRBV19
size: -
J: TRBJ1-3
CDR3: CASSVQADSGNTIYF
DNA: TGTGCCAGTAGTGTCCAGGCTGACTCTGGAAACACCATATATTTT

D: -
V: TRBV11-2
size: many
J: TRBJ2-2
CDR3: CASSPRAPTGELFF
DNA: TGTGCCAGCAGCCCCCGGGCTCCCACCGGGGAGCTGTTTTTT

D: TRBD1
V: TRBV6-1
size: few
J: TRBJ1-1
CDR3: CASSKQPDRRNTEAFF
DNA: TGTGCCAGCAGTAAACAACCGGACAGGAGGAACACTGAAGCTTTCTTT

D: -
V: TRBV24-1
size: many
J: TRBJ1-3
CDR3: CATSDFRDSGNTIYF
DNA: TGTGCCACCAGTGATTTTCGCGACTCTGGAAACACCATATATTTT

D: -
V: TRBV11-3
size: many
J: TRBJ2-3
CDR3: CAIKMGADTQYF
DNA: TGTGCCATTAAAATGGGGGCAGATACGCAGTATTTT

D: TRBD1
V: TRBV4-2
size: many
J: TRBJ1-1
CDR3: CASSQVGTGDTEAFF
DNA: TGTGCCAGCAGCCAGGTTGGGACAGGGGACACTGAAGCTTTCTTT

D: TRBD2
V: TRBV29-1
size: once
J: TRBJ2-7
CDR3: CSVEDLTSGGYEQYF
DNA: TGCAGCGTTGAAGACCTAACTAGCGGGGGCTACGAGCAGTACTTC

D: TRBD2
V: TRBV12-3/TRBV12-4
size: many
J: TRBJ2-7
CDR3: CASRGLAGNDEQYF
DNA: TGTGCCAGCAGGGGACTAGCGGGGAACGACGAGCAGTACTTC

D: -
V: TRBV28
size: -
J: TRBJ2-6
CDR3: CASSFRQGANVLTF
DNA: TGTGCCAGCAGTTTTCGACAGGGGGCCAACGTCCTGACTTTC

D: TRBD2
V: TRBV2
size: many
J: TRBJ2-1
CDR3: CASRLAGGDNEQFF
DNA: TGTGCCAGCAGGCTAGCGGGGGGAGACAATGAGCAGTTCTTC

D: -
V: TRBV18
size: many
J: TRBJ2-7
CDR3: CASSPLERDEQYF
DNA: TGTGCCAGCTCACCACTTGAACGGGACGAGCAGTACTTC

D: -
V: TRBV28
size: many
J: TRBJ2-7
CDR3: CASSPRGGTWYEQYF
DNA: TGTGCCAGCAGTCCCAGGGGAGGGACATGGTACGAGCAGTACTTC

D: TRBD2
V: TRBV7-9
size: -
J: TRBJ2-3
CDR3: CASSSQQRGAEDTQYF
DNA: TGTGCCAGCAGCAGCCAGCAGCGGGGGGCCGAAGATACGCAGTATTTT

D: -
V: TRBV6-1
size: -
J: TRBJ2-6
CDR3: CASRETGANVLTF
DNA: TGTGCCAGCAGGGAGACTGGGGCCAACGTCCTGACTTTC

D: -
V: TRBV6-1
size: -
J: TRBJ1-5
CDR3: CASSDPSLPSNQPQHF
DNA: TGTGCCAGCAGTGATCCCAGCTTACCGTCCAATCAGCCCCAGCATTTT

D: -
V: TRBV27
size: many
J: TRBJ2-2
CDR3: CASSLQFVTGPNTGELFF
DNA: TGTGCCAGCAGTTTACAGTTCGTTACAGGTCCGAACACCGGGGAGCTGTTTTTT

D: -
V: TRBV3-1
size: many
J: TRBJ2-5
CDR3: CASSQEGAETQYF
DNA: TGTGCCAGCAGCCAAGAAGGGGCCGAGACCCAGTACTTC

D: -
V: TRBV27
size: many
J: TRBJ1-2
CDR3: CASSSRPGTDGYTF
DNA: TGTGCCAGCAGTTCCCGTCCAGGAACAGATGGCTACACCTTC

D: -
V: TRBV29-1
size: -
J: TRBJ1-2
CDR3: CSVDPNFRGYTF
DNA: TGCAGCGTTGACCCCAATTTCCGAGGCTACACCTTC

D: TRBD2
V: TRBV11-2
size: -
J: TRBJ2-5
CDR3: CASSKSSGGGETKKETQYF
DNA: TGTGCCAGCAGCAAAAGCAGCGGCGGGGGGGAGACCAAGAAAGAGACCCAGTACTTC

D: -
V: TRBV6-1
size: many
J: TRBJ1-4
CDR3: CASSSLTATNEKLFF
DNA: TGTGCCAGCAGTTCCTTGACAGCAACTAATGAAAAACTGTTTTTT

D: TRBD1
V: TRBV27
size: many
J: TRBJ1-6
CDR3: CASSSPRGTVSSYNSPLHF
DNA: TGTGCCAGCAGTTCGCCCCGTGGGACAGTTAGCTCCTATAATTCACCCCTCCACTTT

D: TRBD1
V: TRBV12-3/TRBV12-4
size: many
J: TRBJ1-4
CDR3: CASSGALRTGNEKLFF
DNA: TGTGCCAGCAGTGGCGCCCTTAGGACAGGGAATGAAAAACTGTTTTTT

D: TRBD2
V: TRBV7-2
size: once
J: TRBJ2-2
CDR3: CASSERTSGGDTGELFF
DNA: TGTGCCAGCAGCGAACGGACTAGCGGGGGAGACACCGGGGAGCTGTTTTTT

D: -
V: TRBV28
size: few
J: TRBJ2-7
CDR3: CASSSRDGRHYEQYF
DNA: TGTGCCAGCAGTTCCCGGGACGGACGACACTACGAGCAGTACTTC

D: TRBD1
V: TRBV7-9
size: many
J: TRBJ1-5
CDR3: CASSFPGTVLRRIRRYQPQHF
DNA: TGTGCCAGCAGCTTCCCCGGGACAGTTCTGAGACGAATCCGGCGGTATCAGCCCCAGCATTTT

D: TRBD1
V: TRBV5-1
size: -
J: TRBJ2-7
CDR3: CASSGERQGSYEQYF
DNA: TGTGCCAGCAGCGGAGAACGACAGGGGTCCTACGAGCAGTACTTC

D: TRBD1
V: TRBV12-3/TRBV12-4
size: many
J: TRBJ2-2
CDR3: CASRLQGAGNTGELFF
DNA: TGTGCCAGCAGACTACAGGGGGCGGGTAACACCGGGGAGCTGTTTTTT

D: TRBD2
V: TRBV20-1
size: many
J: TRBJ2-3
CDR3: CSASPGTSGGDDTQYF
DNA: TGCAGTGCTAGTCCCGGGACTAGCGGGGGGGACGATACGCAGTATTTT

D: TRBD1
V: TRBV15
size: -
J: TRBJ2-3
CDR3: CATRPDRTLGGYF
DNA: TGTGCCACCAGGCCGGACAGGACCCTCGGAGGGTATTTT

D: -
V: TRBV6-2/TRBV6-3
size: -
J: TRBJ1-5
CDR3: CASTAVLYSNQPQHF
DNA: TGTGCCAGCACAGCGGTACTCTATAGCAATCAGCCCCAGCATTTT

D: -
V: TRBV5-5
size: many
J: TRBJ1-5
CDR3: CASSPVSAGGNQPQHF
DNA: TGTGCCAGCAGCCCGGTTTCGGCAGGGGGCAATCAGCCCCAGCATTTT

D: -
V: TRBV20-1
size: many
J: TRBJ1-1
CDR3: CSARVYRTEAFF
DNA: TGCAGTGCTAGGGTCTATAGGACTGAAGCTTTCTTT

D: TRBD1
V: TRBV2
size: many
J: TRBJ2-4
CDR3: CASSEETTGVGNIQYF
DNA: TGTGCCAGCAGTGAAGAGACTACAGGGGTAGGGAACATTCAGTACTTC

D: TRBD2
V: TRBV3-1
size: many
J: TRBJ2-7
CDR3: CASSPMPSSGVEQYF
DNA: TGTGCCAGCAGCCCGATGCCTTCTAGCGGGGTCGAGCAGTACTTC

D: -
V: TRBV7-2
size: few
J: TRBJ2-7
CDR3: CASSPAVSYEQYF
DNA: TGTGCCAGCAGCCCAGCGGTTTCCTACGAGCAGTACTTC

D: -
V: TRBV20-1
size: many
J: TRBJ2-7
CDR3: CSAPRQAGLEQYF
DNA: TGCAGTGCCCCTCGACAGGCCGGTTTAGAGCAGTACTTC

D: -
V: TRBV11-2
size: many
J: TRBJ1-4
CDR3: CASSHPWPSYEKLFF
DNA: TGTGCCAGCAGTCACCCCTGGCCGTCTTATGAAAAACTGTTTTTT

D: TRBD1
V: TRBV18
size: many
J: TRBJ2-7
CDR3: CASSPLEGTGFYEQYF
DNA: TGTGCCAGCTCACCACTAGAGGGGACAGGGTTCTACGAGCAGTACTTC

D: -
V: TRBV4-2
size: many
J: TRBJ1-1
CDR3: CASSQDPREGEAFF
DNA: TGTGCCAGCAGCCAAGATCCCAGGGAGGGTGAAGCTTTCTTT

D: TRBD2
V: TRBV5-1
size: -
J: TRBJ2-7
CDR3: CASSRGSGGANEQYF
DNA: TGCGCCAGCTCCCGGGGTAGCGGGGGGGCCAACGAGCAGTACTTC

D: TRBD2
V: TRBV7-8
size: many
J: TRBJ2-2
CDR3: CASPIGEGITGELFF
DNA: TGTGCCAGCCCCATTGGGGAGGGGATAACCGGGGAGCTGTTTTTT

D: -
V: TRBV4-1
size: few
J: TRBJ2-3
CDR3: CASSQRDRLTDTRYF
DNA: TGCGCCAGCAGCCAACGGGACCGCCTCACAGATACGCGGTATTTT